These 17 T cell receptor beta chains originate from one sample sequenced in a study of cytomegalovirus exposure and HLA in healthy donors. The study ran its PCR with 60 Vbeta and 13 Jbeta primers. Sequenced by immunoSEQ multiplex PCR; TCRdb stores in-frame clones only, minus some. The sample gives some 200,000 clones, 75% to 85% of which show up once; less than 2% is in the top ten. The sample was PBMCs. These receptors all stem from a girl aged 10 to 17 in good health and CMV-seropositive.

A note on this clone: At one end, the junction sequence differs from germline, possibly due to a read error. The same CDR3 can be traced to other DNA sequences in this sample. V gene TRBV5-4 combines with J gene TRBJ1-2; 12 nucleotides align to TRBD1. The germline V gene encodes CDR1 SGHNT and CDR2 YYREEE (reference sequence). CDR3 length: 15 amino acids. The CDR3 region is CASSPGTGGGYGYTF. CDR3 bases: TGCGCCAGCAGCCCCGGGACAGGGGGCGGCTATGGCTACACCTTC.

The gene calls are TRBV6-4 and TRBJ1-1, with TRBD1 identical over 11 bases. Looked up from germline, CDR1 is MRHNA and CDR2 is SNTAGT. The trim removed 3 bases at V and 8 bases at J, leaving 11 bases unmatched. This CDR3 region has 16 residues. The CDR3 coding sequence is TGTGCCAGCAGTGAACAGGGACAGGGGGGGATCACGGAAGCTTTCTTT. Protein product: CASSEQGQGGITEAFF.

In this sample, this clone turned up once. This rearrangement joins TRBV10-3 to TRBJ2-1, with D unresolved. Per the germline V gene, CDR1 is ENHRY and CDR2 is SYGVKD. Trimming stripped 0 bases from V and 5 bases from J, with 8 bases between. CDR3 length: 14 amino acids. The CDR3 DNA reads as TGTGCCATCAGTGAGTCGATCGCGGACAATGAGCAGTTCTTC. Translating it yields CAISESIADNEQFF.

The chain combines TRBV5-6 with TRBJ2-1; 9 nucleotides agree with TRBD1. V shed 3 bases, J shed 10 bases, and the junction held 14 bases outside the gene matches. CDR3 length: 16 residues. Germline CDR1 SGHDT, CDR2 YYEEEE. The DNA for the CDR3 is TGTGCCAGCAGCTCGCTATGGGACAGGGCGATGGCAGAGCAGTTCTTC. It yields the protein CASSSLWDRAMAEQFF.

The V call is TRBV6-5, the J call TRBJ1-2, with TRBD1 matching over 10 bases. From germline, CDR1 is MNHEY and CDR2 SVGAGI. Unmatched junction bases numbered 8, after V lost 5 bases and J lost 5 bases. The CDR3 is made up of 15 amino acids. The CDR3 is CASSGSGTGDYGYTF. CDR3 nucleotide sequence: TGTGCCAGCAGTGGTTCCGGGACAGGGGATTATGGCTACACCTTC.

The genes are TRBV14 and TRBJ2-3; TRBD1 matches 9 bases. Germline V gives CDR1 SGHDN, CDR2 FVKESK. V trimming: 5 bases; J trimming: 2 bases; junction bases outside the gene matches: 5. The CDR3 spans 15 residues. CDR3 sequence reads: CASSGGQGLTDTQYF. In nucleotides, the CDR3 is TGTGCCAGCAGCGGGGGACAGGGACTCACAGATACGCAGTATTTT.

V usage is TRBV7-6 and J usage is TRBJ2-4; a possible D gene is TRBD1 (6 bases). Trimming pared 0 bases from V and 8 bases from J, leaving 11 bases between. CDR1 SGHVS and CDR2 FNYEAQ come from the germline V gene. The CDR3 loop spans 14 amino acids. As DNA, the CDR3 is TGTGCCAGCAGCTTAGCAGTGGGGGCGGACATTCAGTACTTC. Translation gives CASSLAVGADIQYF.

The chain links TRBV7-2 to TRBJ2-3; tentative D call: TRBD2 (7 bases). V lost 3 bases and J 1 base, leaving 14 bases between the germline ends. The germline V gene encodes CDR1 SGHTA and CDR2 FQGNSA. The CDR3 covers 16 residues. The CDR3, as DNA: TGTGCCAGCAGCTTTTTGGGGGGGCTGGGCACAGATACGCAGTATTTT. This translates into CASSFLGGLGTDTQYF. Supplemented by reference TRBV7-2 and TRBJ2-3, the full variable domain reads GAGVSQSPSNKVTEKGKDVELRCDPISGHTALYWYRQSLGQGLEFLIYFQGNSAPDKSGLPSDRFSAERTGGSVSTLTIQRTQQEDSAVYLCASSFLGGLGTDTQYFGPGTRLTVL.

This clone has more than one count but fewer than ten. J is TRBJ1-2 and V is TRBV27, with a tentative D call TRBD1 (5 bases). V was trimmed by 5 bases and J by 2 bases, leaving 9 bases between them. Germline V lookup: CDR1 MNHEY, CDR2 SMNVEV (reference sequence). This CDR3 is built from 13 residues. This chain's CDR3 is CASSPRVNYGYTF. For the CDR3, the DNA is TGTGCCAGCAGTCCCAGGGTAAACTATGGCTACACCTTC.

V gene TRBV6-1 combines with J gene TRBJ1-2; D is uncertain. The CDR3 has 14 amino acids. The germline gives CDR1 MNHNS, CDR2 SASEGT. V lost 4 bases and J lost 4, with 13 bases in between. The CDR3 loop is CASSVAEGGYGYTF. CDR3 sequence (DNA): TGTGCCAGCAGTGTTGCGGAGGGTGGCTATGGCTACACCTTC.

This sequence joins TRBV6-5 and TRBJ1-5; weak D call: TRBD1 (6 bases). Between the trimmed V and J ends, which lost 4 bases and 0 bases, there was a span of 10 bases. The CDR3 has 15 amino acids. Germline V gene sequence: CDR1 MNHEY, CDR2 SVGAGI. CDR3 in DNA: TGTGCCAGCAGTTCCGGGACAAATAGCAATCAGCCCCAGCATTTT. Amino acids: CASSSGTNSNQPQHF.

The chain links TRBV5-4 to TRBJ1-2; D is undetermined. The CDR3 has 14 amino acids. Between the trimmed V and J ends, which lost 0 bases and 4 bases, there was a span of 10 bases. CDR1 SGHNT and CDR2 YYREEE come from the germline V gene (reference sequence). CDR3 sequence (DNA): TGTGCCAGCAGCTTGGGAGAGGGAGGCTATGGCTACACCTTC. Its translation: CASSLGEGGYGYTF.

The V gene is TRBV6-5, the J gene TRBJ1-4; 7 nucleotides align to TRBD1. Unmatched junction bases numbered 8, after V lost 1 base and J lost 6 bases. The germline CDR1 and CDR2 sequences are MNHEY and SVGAGI. CDR3 length: 16 amino acids. CDR3 nucleotides: TGTGCCAGCAGTTACTTCGCGAGGGGGCGTGATGAAAAACTGTTTTTT. This translates into CASSYFARGRDEKLFF.

The chain couples TRBV11-2 to TRBJ1-2; weak D call: TRBD1 (5 bases). This CDR3 is 13 amino acids long. The V end was cut by 5 bases, the J end by 5 bases, with 12 bases between. Germline CDR1 SGHAT, CDR2 FQNNGV. In nucleotides, the CDR3 is TGTGCCAGCAGCCCAGGACACGGTTATGGCTACACCTTC. Protein: CASSPGHGYGYTF.

This chain uses TRBV4-3 with TRBJ1-1; TRBD1 might be the D (6 bases). The CDR3 is 15 residues long. CDR1 is LGHNA, CDR2 YSLEER, per germline. V was trimmed by 0 bases and J by 0 bases, leaving 8 bases between them. Here the CDR3 DNA reads TGCGCCAGCAGCCAAGAACAGGGATTGAACACTGAAGCTTTCTTT. It encodes CASSQEQGLNTEAFF.

The CDR3 sequence: CASSSRRLDTQYF. The CDR3 region has the DNA TGTGCCAGCAGTTCGCGCCGACTAGATACGCAGTATTTT. The rearrangement uses TRBV7-2 and TRBJ2-3; D not resolved. V was clipped by 6 bases and J by 5 bases, with 12 bases between them. CDR1 is SGHTA, CDR2 FQGNSA, per germline. This CDR3 comprises 13 residues.

The rearrangement joins TRBV25-1 to TRBJ2-1, with 12 bases matching TRBD2. The CDR3 runs 14 residues. The germline V gene encodes CDR1 MGHDK and CDR2 SYGVNS. J lost 6 bases, V lost 6 bases, and 3 bases had no gene match. Written as DNA, the CDR3 is TGTGCCAGCAGCCTAGCGGGGGGGCCCAATGAGCAGTTCTTC. This gives the protein CASSLAGGPNEQFF.